The count of the clone carrying this T cell receptor (beta chain) is one. Here immunoSEQ multiplex PCR was the method, and the copy in TCRdb shows in-frame clones only, minus some. Counted here are some 110,000 clones, 70% to 90% occurring once; the ten biggest clones make up about 8%. The sample comes from a study of blood T cell repertoires in COVID-19. About the research overall: The samples span acute and convalescent COVID-19 from the United States, Italy and Spain. PBMCs, B-cell-depleted T cells, or T cells provided the cDNA or gDNA that made up the material.

This CDR3 has 16 amino acids. V shed 3 bases and J shed 3 bases, with 14 bases lying between them. In germline, CDR1 is SEHNR, CDR2 FQNEAQ (reference sequence). The sequenced sample consisted of peripheral blood. The receptor comes from a man in his 70s who had recovered from COVID-19. V is TRBV7-9 and J is TRBJ1-4; D possibly corresponds to TRBD1 (6 bases). CDR3 in DNA: TGTGCCAGCAGCTTGAACACAGGGAAGGCTAATGAAAAACTGTTTTTT. Encoded protein: CASSLNTGKANEKLFF.